Shown below are 22 T cell receptor beta chains from a single sample sequenced in a study of Ad26.COV2.S vaccination and SARS-CoV-2 variants (dated by TCRdb to the early 2020s). The method behind the library was the immunoSEQ multiplex PCR assay. TCRdb retrieved this table from immuneACCESS and kept in-frame rearrangements only. Not all clones are present; in checked studies, unresolved V genes account for under half, and no reason is known for the remainder. For this sample the table gives some 350,000 clones, of which around 84% were detected only once. Roughly 3.1% of the sample lies in the top ten. Taken with the paper, the label for treatment or condition translates to: about 20 received Ad26.COV2.S at low or high dose, single or two shots; roughly five received placebo; per-sample allocation not given. Repertoires of vaccine and placebo recipients were sequenced from samples collected on day 63 after the first injection.

This sample comprised peripheral blood, obtained in a trial of Ad26.COV2.S vaccine versus placebo. The receptors were sampled from a person aged 18-60 years who received the Ad26.COV2.S COVID-19 vaccine or a placebo.

This clone has just one count. The chain links TRBV2 to TRBJ2-1; 9 bases are shared with TRBD2. Germline V CDR1 and CDR2: SNHLY, FYNNEI. The CDR3 loop spans 16 amino acids. V dropped 4 bases and J dropped 4; count of bases not matched to a gene: 8. The CDR3 sequence: CASSAESGGPYNEQFF. CDR3 nucleotides: TGTGCCAGCAGTGCTGAAAGCGGGGGGCCTTACAATGAGCAGTTCTTC.

The V call is TRBV28, the J call TRBJ2-7; 11 bases fit TRBD2. The CDR3 spans 16 residues. V lost 6 bases, J lost 2 bases, and 9 bases stayed unmatched. Germline V CDR1 and CDR2: MDHEN, SYDVKM. The CDR3 DNA follows: TGTGCCAGCAGCCCACTACTAGCGGGAGAAACCTACGAGCAGTACTTC. This gives the protein CASSPLLAGETYEQYF.

The chain recombines TRBV5-1 with TRBJ1-3, with D maybe TRBD1 (6 bases). The V end lost 3 bases, the J end lost 1 base, and 11 bases lay between the germline ends. The CDR3 covers 15 residues. Germline lookup yields CDR1 SGHRS and CDR2 YFSETQ. CDR3 region: CASSYTGLSGNTIYF. The CDR3 coding sequence is TGCGCCAGCAGCTATACAGGGTTATCTGGAAACACCATATATTTT.

J is TRBJ1-1 and V is TRBV28, with D maybe TRBD1 (5 bases). The ends were cut back, 8 bases at V and 4 bases at J, with 17 bases in the middle. The CDR3 runs to 14 residues. From germline, CDR1 is MDHEN and CDR2 SYDVKM. The CDR3 region is CASAYAGSSTEAFF. As DNA, the CDR3 is TGTGCCAGCGCCTACGCAGGGTCGAGCACTGAAGCTTTCTTT.

This rearrangement joins TRBV6-5 to TRBJ2-2, with D hard to call. This CDR3 contains 15 residues. V shed 0 bases and J shed 7 bases, with 12 bases lying between them. Germline V gives CDR1 MNHEY, CDR2 SVGAGI. The CDR3: CASSYSQFQIGELFF. DNA for the CDR3: TGTGCCAGCAGTTACTCTCAGTTCCAAATCGGGGAGCTGTTTTTT.

The chain links TRBV19 to TRBJ1-2; D is uncertain. V was cut by 3 bases and J by 5 bases, with 13 bases left in between. CDR3 size: 14 residues. From germline, CDR1 is LNHDA and CDR2 SQIVND (reference sequence). CDR3 DNA: TGTGCCAGTAGTATTGGGGTAAGGAGGTATGGCTACACCTTC. Amino acid sequence: CASSIGVRRYGYTF.

This sequence joins TRBV29-1 and TRBJ2-7; 10 positions agree with TRBD2. The CDR3 length is 14 residues. The ends lost 3 bases at V and 5 bases at J; junction bases unmatched: 7. CDR1 is SQVTM, CDR2 ANQGSEA, per germline. The CDR3 DNA sequence: TGCAGCGTTGATGGTAGCGGGGGGACCCACGAGCAGTACTTC. This gives the protein CSVDGSGGTHEQYF.

This clone was counted once. V and J are TRBV5-1 and TRBJ2-7, with TRBD2 matching 7 bases. Germline-derived CDR1 and CDR2 are SGHRS and YFSETQ. V trimming: 3 bases; J trimming: 8 bases; junction bases outside the gene matches: 5. This CDR3 region has 12 residues. CDR3 loop: CASSWGGPQQYF. CDR3 DNA: TGCGCCAGCAGCTGGGGAGGGCCTCAGCAGTACTTC.

The V and J genes are TRBV4-3 and TRBJ2-7; maybe TRBD2 (7 bases). V gave up 0 bases and J gave up 4 bases, with 13 bases separating them. The CDR3 is made up of 15 amino acids. CDR1 LGHNA and CDR2 YSLEER come from the germline V gene. The CDR3 coding sequence is TGCGCCAGCAGCCAAGATGCGGGGGCGACGTACGAGCAGTACTTC. Its translation is CASSQDAGATYEQYF.

The rearrangement links TRBV5-6 to TRBJ2-7; 7 nucleotides line up with TRBD1. V trimming: 2 bases; J trimming: 2 bases; junction bases outside the gene matches: 10. The CDR3 has 16 amino acids. The germline V gene encodes CDR1 SGHDT and CDR2 YYEEEE. The CDR3 loop reads CASSFLAQGVTYEQYF. CDR3 in DNA: TGTGCCAGCAGCTTCCTGGCGCAGGGGGTTACCTACGAGCAGTACTTC.

The chain joins TRBV6-7 to TRBJ2-5, with 13 bases aligning to TRBD2. TRBV6-7 is marked as an open reading frame, function uncertain. The V gene end was trimmed by 1 base and the J gene end by 2 bases; junction bases not matched to a gene: 7. The CDR3 length is 18 residues. The CDR3 loop reads CASSYFRPGLAGQETQYF. In nucleotides, the CDR3 is TGTGCCAGCAGTTACTTTCGGCCGGGACTAGCGGGGCAAGAGACCCAGTACTTC.

The chain couples TRBV7-2 to TRBJ2-5, with D unresolved. CDR1 SGHTA and CDR2 FQGNSA come from the germline V gene. Trimming took 2 bases from V and 2 from J, leaving 9 bases between them. The CDR3 has 14 amino acids. DNA for the CDR3: TGTGCCAGCAGCTTATCGTTAAAACAAGAGACCCAGTACTTC. Translation: CASSLSLKQETQYF.

This chain connects TRBV7-9 to TRBJ1-2; the D gene is possibly TRBD1 (6 bases). Germline V gene data show CDR1 as SEHNR and CDR2 as FQNEAQ (reference sequence). V was clipped by 5 bases and J by 7 bases, with 20 bases between them. The CDR3 spans 15 residues. CDR3 in amino acids: CASSRREGQTGGYTF. In DNA, the CDR3 is TGTGCCAGCAGCCGGCGGGAAGGACAGACGGGTGGCTACACCTTC.

The chain employs TRBV7-2 and TRBJ1-5; 7 bases agree with TRBD1. After removal of 1 base from V and 4 bases from J, the junction contained 7 bases not matched to a gene. This CDR3 has 16 residues. CDR1 is SGHTA and CDR2 is FQGNSA in the germline V gene. The CDR3 DNA follows: TGTGCCAGCAGCTTAGTAGAGTCAGGGGGTAATCAGCCCCAGCATTTT. Translation: CASSLVESGGNQPQHF.

This clone was seen a handful of times. The chain uses TRBV7-2 and TRBJ2-4; TRBD2 matches at 7 bases. With 5 bases clipped from V and 3 bases from J, the junction kept 13 bases outside the gene matches. Germline V lookup: CDR1 SGHTA, CDR2 FQGNSA. This CDR3 is built from 17 residues. CDR3 nucleotide sequence: TGTGCCAGCAGCCTAACCCTCACTAGCGTGGTCAAAAACATTCAGTACTTC. Translation gives CASSLTLTSVVKNIQYF.

The CDR3 loop is CASNGEATEAFF. The CDR3 DNA reads as TGTGCCAGCAATGGGGAGGCGACTGAAGCTTTCTTT. The rearrangement joins TRBV2 to TRBJ1-1; D unresolved. CDR3 length equals 12 residues. The germline V and J ends were trimmed by 7 bases and 5 bases, with 11 bases remaining between them. Per the germline V gene, CDR1 is SNHLY and CDR2 is FYNNEI. Using reference TRBV2 and TRBJ1-1 for the parts outside the CDR3, the full variable domain is EPEVTQTPSHQVTQMGQEVILRCVPISNHLYFYWYRQILGQKVEFLVSFYNNEISEKSEIFDDQFSVERPDGSNFTLKIRSTKLEDSAMYFCASNGEATEAFFGQGTRLTVV.

This clone occurred a few times. V and J are TRBV5-1 and TRBJ2-2, with D maybe TRBD2 (5 bases). Trimming removed 4 bases at V and 4 bases at J, with 11 bases between. The CDR3 has 14 amino acids. Germline assignment: CDR1 SGHRS and CDR2 YFSETQ. The CDR3 DNA follows: TGCGCCAGCAGCCCAACTGCGGGCACCGGGGAGCTGTTTTTT. It codes for CASSPTAGTGELFF.

The chain is built from TRBV5-5 and TRBJ2-3; D uncertain. This CDR3 region has 13 residues. Germline assignment: CDR1 SGHKS and CDR2 YYEKEE (reference sequence). The V end lost 4 bases, the J end lost 0 bases, and 6 bases lay between the germline ends. The CDR3 nucleotides are TGTGCCAGCAGCGTAACTAGCACAGATACGCAGTATTTT. Its protein is CASSVTSTDTQYF.

The chain is built from TRBV4-3 and TRBJ2-7; D is undetermined. Trimming removed 1 base from V and 6 bases from J, with 10 bases in between. Germline values: CDR1 LGHNA, CDR2 YSLEER. CDR3 length: 13 amino acids. Here the CDR3 reads CASSQGYHTEQYF. CDR3 nucleotides: TGCGCCAGCAGCCAAGGGTACCACACCGAGCAGTACTTC.

This clone was recorded at least ten times. The V and J genes are TRBV15 and TRBJ1-2; D is undetermined. Germline V CDR1 and CDR2: LNHNV, YYDKDF (reference sequence). Deletions cut 4 bases from V and 4 bases from J, with 13 bases between. The CDR3 totals 14 residues. CDR3 loop: CATSKGYGLYGYTF. CDR3 DNA sequence: TGTGCCACCAGCAAAGGGTACGGCCTCTATGGCTACACCTTC.

The chain links TRBV6-1 to TRBJ2-1; D remains unclear. The V and J ends lost 0 bases and 7 bases respectively, with 10 bases between them. The V gene's germline CDR1 is MNHNS and CDR2 SASEGT. The CDR3 length is 14 residues. CDR3 residues: CASSEAVEPNEQFF. The CDR3 DNA follows: TGTGCCAGCAGTGAAGCGGTGGAGCCTAATGAGCAGTTCTTC.

The chain carries TRBV27 and TRBJ2-2; D not resolved. The germline V gene has CDR1 MNHEY and CDR2 SMNVEV (reference sequence). V shed 1 base and J shed 4 bases, with 13 bases lying between them. The CDR3 runs 16 residues. CDR3 bases: TGTGCCAGCAGTTTATTTGGGGTTCCGAGCACCGGGGAGCTGTTTTTT. Its translation: CASSLFGVPSTGELFF.